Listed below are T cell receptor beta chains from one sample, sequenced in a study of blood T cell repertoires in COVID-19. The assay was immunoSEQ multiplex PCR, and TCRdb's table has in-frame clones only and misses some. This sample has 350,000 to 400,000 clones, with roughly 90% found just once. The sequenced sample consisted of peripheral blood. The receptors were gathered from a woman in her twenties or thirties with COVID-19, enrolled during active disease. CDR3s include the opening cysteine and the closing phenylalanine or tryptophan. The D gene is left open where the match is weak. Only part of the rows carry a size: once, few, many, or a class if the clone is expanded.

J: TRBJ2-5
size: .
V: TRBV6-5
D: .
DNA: TGTGCCAGCAGTTACTCTATTGGGGAAGGGGTGACCCAGTACTTC
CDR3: CASSYSIGEGVTQYF

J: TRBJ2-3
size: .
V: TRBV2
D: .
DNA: TGTGCCAGCAGTGAATCCCAGGAACCCAGCACAGATACGCAGTATTTT
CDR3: CASSESQEPSTDTQYF

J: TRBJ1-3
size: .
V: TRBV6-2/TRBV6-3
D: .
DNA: TGTGCCAGCAGTCGACTGTACTCTGGAAACACCATATATTTT
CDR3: CASSRLYSGNTIYF

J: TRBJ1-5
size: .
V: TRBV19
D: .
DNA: TGTGCCAGTAGTTCGGCCGCGGGGGATCAGCCCCAGCATTTT
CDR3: CASSSAAGDQPQHF

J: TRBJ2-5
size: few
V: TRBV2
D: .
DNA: TGTGCCAGCAGCTACCAAGAGACCCAGTACTTC
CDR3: CASSYQETQYF

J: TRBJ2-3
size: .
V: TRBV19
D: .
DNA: TGTGCCAGTAGCCCCACCGGACTTGGGCGGGCAGATACGCAGTATTTT
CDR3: CASSPTGLGRADTQYF

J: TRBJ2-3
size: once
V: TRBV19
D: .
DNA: TGTGCCAGTAGTATTGGTAGGGGAACAGATACGCAGTATTTT
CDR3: CASSIGRGTDTQYF

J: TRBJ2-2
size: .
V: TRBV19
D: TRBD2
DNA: TGTGCCAGTGAGCTAGCGGGGGGGCCCGGGGAGCTGTTTTTT
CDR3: CASELAGGPGELFF

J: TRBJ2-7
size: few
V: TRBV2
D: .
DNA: TGTGCCAGCAGTGATAATCGTGGCGGCAGAGCCTACGAGCAGTACTTC
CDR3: CASSDNRGGRAYEQYF

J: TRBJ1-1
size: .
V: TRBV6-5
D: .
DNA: TGTGCCACCCTATCGTCGGGCGGGACTGAAGCTTTCTTT
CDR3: CATLSSGGTEAFF

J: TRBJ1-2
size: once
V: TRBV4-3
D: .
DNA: TGCGCCAGCAGCCAAAGCGGTGGGAGCTATGGCTACACCTTC
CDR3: CASSQSGGSYGYTF

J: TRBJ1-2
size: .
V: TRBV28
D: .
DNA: TGTGCCAGCAGTTTATCCCCAGGGGACTATGGCTACACCTTC
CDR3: CASSLSPGDYGYTF

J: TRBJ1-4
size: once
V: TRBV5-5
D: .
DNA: TGTGCCAGCAGCTTCGCAGGAGGGGTAAAACTGTTTTTT
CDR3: CASSFAGGVKLFF

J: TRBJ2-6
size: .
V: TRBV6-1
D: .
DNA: TGTGCCAGCAGTGGTTTTATCCGGGGGGCCTCTGGGGCCAACGTCCTGACTTTC
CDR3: CASSGFIRGASGANVLTF

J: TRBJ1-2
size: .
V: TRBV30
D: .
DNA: TGTGCCTGGAGTCCCACCCGGGGAGCGGGAGGCTACACCTTC
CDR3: CAWSPTRGAGGYTF

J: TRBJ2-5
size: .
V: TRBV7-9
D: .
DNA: TGTGCCAGCAGCCAAAGACGGGGGCAAGAGACCCAGTACTTC
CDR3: CASSQRRGQETQYF

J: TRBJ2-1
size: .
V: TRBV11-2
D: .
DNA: TGTGCCAGCAGCCTAAGCCTTGGCGGGGTTGGGGATGAGCAGTTCTTC
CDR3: CASSLSLGGVGDEQFF

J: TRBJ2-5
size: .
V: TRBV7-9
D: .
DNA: TGTGCCAGCAGCTTCGGACTCCCCGAGACCCAGTACTTC
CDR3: CASSFGLPETQYF